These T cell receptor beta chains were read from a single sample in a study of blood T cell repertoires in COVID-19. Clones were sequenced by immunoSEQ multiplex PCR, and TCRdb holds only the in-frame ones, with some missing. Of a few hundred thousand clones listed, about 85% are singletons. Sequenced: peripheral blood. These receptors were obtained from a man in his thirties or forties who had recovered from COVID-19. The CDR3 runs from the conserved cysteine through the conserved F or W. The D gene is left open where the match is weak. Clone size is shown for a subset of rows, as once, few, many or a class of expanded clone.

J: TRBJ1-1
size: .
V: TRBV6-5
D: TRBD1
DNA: TGTGCCAGCAGTCCTGGGGACAGGGTCCCTGAAGCTTTCTTT
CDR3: CASSPGDRVPEAFF

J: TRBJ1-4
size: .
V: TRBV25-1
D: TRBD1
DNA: TGTGCCAGCAGCGCTGGACAGGGGCTGGGATCTGAAAAACTGTTTTTT
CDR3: CASSAGQGLGSEKLFF

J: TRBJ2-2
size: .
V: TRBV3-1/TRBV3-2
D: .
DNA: TGTGCCAGCAGCCAGTCTCTAGCGCGGGAAGGGGAGCTGTTTTTT
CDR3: CASSQSLAREGELFF

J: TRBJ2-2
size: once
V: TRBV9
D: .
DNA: TGTGCCAGCAGCGTAGCTAACGGGTTCACCGGGGAGCTGTTTTTT
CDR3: CASSVANGFTGELFF

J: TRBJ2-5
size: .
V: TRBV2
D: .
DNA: TGTGCCAGCGGCGGTGGGACCCAGTACTTC
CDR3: CASGGGTQYF

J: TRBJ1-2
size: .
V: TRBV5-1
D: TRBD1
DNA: TGCGCCAGCAGCTTGGACAGGGGCGGGAATGACTACACCTTC
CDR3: CASSLDRGGNDYTF

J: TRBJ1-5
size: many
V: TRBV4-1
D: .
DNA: TGCGCCAGCAGCCAGACTACACAGGGTACTCAGCCCCAGCATTTT
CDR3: CASSQTTQGTQPQHF

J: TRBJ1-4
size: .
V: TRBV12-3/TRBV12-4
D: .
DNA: TGTGCCAGCCAGGGTTTCACTAATGAAAAACTGTTTTTT
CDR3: CASQGFTNEKLFF

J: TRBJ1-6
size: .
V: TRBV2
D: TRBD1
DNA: TGTGCCAGCAGTGAATCCCGGGACAGGGTTGGGTCACCCCTCCACTTT
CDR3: CASSESRDRVGSPLHF

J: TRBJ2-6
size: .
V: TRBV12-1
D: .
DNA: TGTGCCAGCAGCTTTGCGCGGAAGGGGACTGGGGCCAACGTCCTGACTTTC
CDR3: CASSFARKGTGANVLTF

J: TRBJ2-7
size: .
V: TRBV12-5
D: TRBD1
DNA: TGTGCTAGTGGTTCCTCGGGAGGGACAGGGGGCTACGAGCAGTACTTC
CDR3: CASGSSGGTGGYEQYF

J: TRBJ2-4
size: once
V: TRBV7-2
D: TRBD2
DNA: TGTGCCAGCAGCCAGGGACTAGCGGGGGGGCTAGCCAAAAACATTCAGTACTTC
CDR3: CASSQGLAGGLAKNIQYF

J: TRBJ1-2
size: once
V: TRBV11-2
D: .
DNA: TGTGCCAGCAGCTTCATACAGGGTGTCGACTATGGCTACACCTTC
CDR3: CASSFIQGVDYGYTF

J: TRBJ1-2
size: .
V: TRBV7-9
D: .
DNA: TGTGCCAGCACCTGGGACAATTCTAACTATGGCTACACCTTC
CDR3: CASTWDNSNYGYTF

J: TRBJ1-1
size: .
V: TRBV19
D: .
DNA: TGTGCCAGTAGTGCGTACGGGTCCGGTGTATGGAACACTGAAGCTTTCTTT
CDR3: CASSAYGSGVWNTEAFF

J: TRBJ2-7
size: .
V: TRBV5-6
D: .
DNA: TGTGCCAGCAGCTCTTATCCCTGGGCCTCCGAGCAGTACTTC
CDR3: CASSSYPWASEQYF

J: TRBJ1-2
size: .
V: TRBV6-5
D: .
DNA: TGTGCCAGCAAAAACGGACAGAACTATGGCTACACCTTC
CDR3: CASKNGQNYGYTF

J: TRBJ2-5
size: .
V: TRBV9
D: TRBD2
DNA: TGTGCCAGCGCATTAGGACTAGCGTTTCTGGGAGAGACCCAGTACTTC
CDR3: CASALGLAFLGETQYF

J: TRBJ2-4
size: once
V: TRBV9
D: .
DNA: TGTGCCAGCAGCCCGAGGGAACTCGACATTCAGTACTTC
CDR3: CASSPRELDIQYF

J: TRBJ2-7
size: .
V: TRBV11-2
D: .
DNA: TGTGCCAGCAGCCCCCGGACGGGGACCTACGAGCAGTACTTC
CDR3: CASSPRTGTYEQYF

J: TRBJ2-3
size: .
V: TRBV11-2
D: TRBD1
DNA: TGTGCCAGCAGCTTAGGTCAGGGGGCTGGTGATACGCAGTATTTT
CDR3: CASSLGQGAGDTQYF

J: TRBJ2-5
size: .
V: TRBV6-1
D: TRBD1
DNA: TGTGCCAGCAGTGAAGCAGGGGGCGCTAGGGAGACCCAGTACTTC
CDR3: CASSEAGGARETQYF

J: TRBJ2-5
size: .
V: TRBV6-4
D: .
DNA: TGTGCCAGCAGGAGACCCCGTCGACAGTCGTACCAAGAGACCCAGTACTTC
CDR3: CASRRPRRQSYQETQYF

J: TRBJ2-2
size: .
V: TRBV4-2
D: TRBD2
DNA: TGTGCCAGCAGCCAAGAGACTAGCGGGGGGGGAGCCGGGGAGCTGTTTTTT
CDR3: CASSQETSGGGAGELFF

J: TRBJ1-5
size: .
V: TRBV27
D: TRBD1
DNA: TGTGCCAGCAGCCCCGGGACAGGGGTGGGAAAAGAGCATTTT
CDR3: CASSPGTGVGKEHF

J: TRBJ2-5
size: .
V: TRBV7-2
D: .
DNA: TGTGCCAGCAGCTTGGGACTGACGATTCAAGAGACCCAGTACTTC
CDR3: CASSLGLTIQETQYF

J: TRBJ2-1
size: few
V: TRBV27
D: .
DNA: TGTGCCAGCAGTTTCCGGGGGTCCAATGAGCAGTTCTTC
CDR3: CASSFRGSNEQFF

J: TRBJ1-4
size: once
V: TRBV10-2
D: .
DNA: TGCGCCAGCAGTGAGCTAGGGGCTGGCGAAAAACTGTTTTTT
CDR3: CASSELGAGEKLFF

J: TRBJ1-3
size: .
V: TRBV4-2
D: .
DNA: TGTGCCAGCAGCCAAGATGAGGGATCGGGAAACACCATATATTTT
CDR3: CASSQDEGSGNTIYF

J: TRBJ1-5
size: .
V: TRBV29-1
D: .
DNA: TGCAGCGTACAGAATAGCAATCAGCCCCAGCATTTT
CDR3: CSVQNSNQPQHF

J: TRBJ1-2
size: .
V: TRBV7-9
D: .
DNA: TGTGCCAGCAGCAACCGGGGGACGTATGGCTACACCTTC
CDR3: CASSNRGTYGYTF

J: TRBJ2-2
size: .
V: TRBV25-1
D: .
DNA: TGTGCCAGCAGTGAGAGTACAGGGCCCACCGGGGAGCTGTTTTTT
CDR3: CASSESTGPTGELFF

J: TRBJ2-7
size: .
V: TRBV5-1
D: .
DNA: TGCGCCAGCAGCCCCCGGTGGGGCCACGAGCAGTACTTC
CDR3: CASSPRWGHEQYF

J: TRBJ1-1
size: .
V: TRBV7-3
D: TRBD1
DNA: TGTGCCAGCAGCTTAGCCGGACAGGGGAAGGGTGAAGCTTTCTTT
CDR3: CASSLAGQGKGEAFF

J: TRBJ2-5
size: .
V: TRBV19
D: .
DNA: TGTGCCAGTAGTATAGAAGGGCAGGGGCTCCAAGAGACCCAGTACTTC
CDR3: CASSIEGQGLQETQYF

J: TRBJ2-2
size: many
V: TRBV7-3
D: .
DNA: TGTGCCAGCAGCCCAATACAACAGGGATTTGGCGGGGAGCTGTTTTTT
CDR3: CASSPIQQGFGGELFF

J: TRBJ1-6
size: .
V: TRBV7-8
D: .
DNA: TGTGCCAGCAGCTCAAGTCACAGGGTCTCACCCCTCCACTTT
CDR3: CASSSSHRVSPLHF

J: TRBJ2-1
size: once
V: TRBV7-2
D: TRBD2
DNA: TGTGCCAGCAGCTTAAGAAGGGGACTAGCGGGGGGGAATGAGCAGTTCTTC
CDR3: CASSLRRGLAGGNEQFF

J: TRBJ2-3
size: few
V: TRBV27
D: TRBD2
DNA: TGTGCCAGCAGTTTGAACGGGGGGTATACGCAGTATTTT
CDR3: CASSLNGGYTQYF

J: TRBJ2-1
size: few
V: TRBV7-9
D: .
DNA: TGTGCCAGCAGCTTAGTGCAGGGCCTCTCCTACAATGAGCAGTTCTTC
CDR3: CASSLVQGLSYNEQFF

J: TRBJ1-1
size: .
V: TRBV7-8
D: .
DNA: TGTGCCAGCAAGGGCCGGCGGGGAGTGAACACTGAAGCTTTCTTT
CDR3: CASKGRRGVNTEAFF

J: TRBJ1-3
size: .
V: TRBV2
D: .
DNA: TGTGCCAGCAGGACAGACTCTGGAAACACCATATATTTT
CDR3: CASRTDSGNTIYF

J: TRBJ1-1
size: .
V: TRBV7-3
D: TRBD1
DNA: TGTGCCAGCAGCTTGCAGGGGGACACTGAAGCTTTCTTT
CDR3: CASSLQGDTEAFF

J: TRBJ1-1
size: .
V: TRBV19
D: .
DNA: TGTGCCAGTAGTATACAGGCCATGAACACTGAAGCTTTCTTT
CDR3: CASSIQAMNTEAFF

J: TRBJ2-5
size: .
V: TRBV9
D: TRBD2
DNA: TGTGCCAGCAGCGCTCCTCGGGCGAGCGGGGGGGCCGACGTCGGGGAGACCCAGTACTTC
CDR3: CASSAPRASGGADVGETQYF

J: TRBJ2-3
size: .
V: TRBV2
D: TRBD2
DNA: TGTGCCGCCAGCACCGGCGGGGGAACAGATACGCAGTATTTT
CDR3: CAASTGGGTDTQYF

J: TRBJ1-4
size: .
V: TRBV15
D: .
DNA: TGTGCCACCAGCAGCCGTTGGGCAGGGGTCTATGAAAAACTGTTTTTT
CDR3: CATSSRWAGVYEKLFF

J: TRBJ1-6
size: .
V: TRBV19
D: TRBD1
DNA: TGTGCCAGTAGTACAGAACAGGGGTTGAGATCACCCCTCCACTTT
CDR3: CASSTEQGLRSPLHF

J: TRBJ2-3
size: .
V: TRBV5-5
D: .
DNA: TGTGCCAGCAGCTACCCCAGGGTAAGAGTGGCAGATACGCAGTATTTT
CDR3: CASSYPRVRVADTQYF

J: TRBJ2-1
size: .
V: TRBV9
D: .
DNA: TGTGCCAGCAGCACTACAAGTATTTACAATGAGCAGTTCTTC
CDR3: CASSTTSIYNEQFF

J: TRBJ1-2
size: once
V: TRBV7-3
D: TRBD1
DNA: TGTGCCAGCAGCCGGACAGGGGATGATGGCTACACCTTC
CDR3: CASSRTGDDGYTF

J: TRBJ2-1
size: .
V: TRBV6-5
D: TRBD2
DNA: TGTGCCAGCAGGAGCGGGGGGGCCTATGAGCAGTTCTTC
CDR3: CASRSGGAYEQFF

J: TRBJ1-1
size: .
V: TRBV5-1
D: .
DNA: TGCGCCAGCAGCCCGGGGGAAGTTGGTCCGGCTGAAGCTTTCTTT
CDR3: CASSPGEVGPAEAFF

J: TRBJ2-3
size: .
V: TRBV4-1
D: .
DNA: TGCGCCAGCAGCCAAGATTCTGCTAGCGATGGCACAGATACGCAGTATTTT
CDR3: CASSQDSASDGTDTQYF

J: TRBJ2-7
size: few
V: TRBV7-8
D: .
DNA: TGTGCCAGCAGCTTAGTCTTGTTGGCGGACAGAAACTCCTACGAGCAGTACTTC
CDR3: CASSLVLLADRNSYEQYF